The clone carrying this T cell receptor beta chain was picked up a small number of times. Antigen specificity is unknown. These data belong to a study of human T cells and chemical hapten exposure. TCRdb redid the calling of the RACE reads with MiXCR, one entry per CDR3 protein. The data show fewer than 95,000 distinct CDR3 sequences, 10% seen once. Study results and caveats: Versus controls, expanded TCRs had significantly more large CDR3 similarity clusters.

This CDR3 spans 15 amino acids. V lost 1 base to trimming and J lost 0 bases, with 8 bases between them. Germline V gene sequence: CDR1 SGHTA, CDR2 FQGNSA. Described time point: patch test 1, 2 weeks after DPC sensitization. Indicated treatment: therapeutic diphenylcyclopropenone sensitization with weekly scalp DPC. The source material was whole blood, sampled in connection with sensitization to the hapten diphenylcyclopropenone (DPC). The sequence came from a man between 40 and 49 years old with alopecia areata. Some clones in this sample may be carry-over from other donors' samples. The chain couples TRBV7-2 to TRBJ2-3; weak D call: TRBD1 (6 bases). CDR3 loop: CASSLGQASTDTQYF. In DNA form, the CDR3 reads TGTGCCAGCAGCTTAGGACAGGCCAGCACAGATACGCAGTATTTT.